This T cell receptor (beta chain) was recorded in a study of blood T cell repertoires in COVID-19. Study-wide context: Acute and convalescent COVID-19 specimens originated in the United States, Italy and Spain.

Some clones are missing from TCRdb's copy, which holds only in-frame ones; the method was immunoSEQ multiplex PCR. The table shows approximately 200,000 clones, with 85% to 90% occurring only once. Looked up from germline, CDR1 is SGHKS and CDR2 is YYEKEE (reference sequence). The CDR3 is 15 amino acids. With 4 bases clipped from V and 1 base from J, the junction kept 6 bases outside the gene matches. Either two negative PCRs, clearance, or symptom resolution qualified Cohort 3 donors as recovered. The sequenced material came from PBMCs or T cells enriched from blood (not recorded which). The clonotype originates from a man in his thirties or forties who had recovered from COVID-19. The chain couples TRBV5-5 to TRBJ1-1, with 8 bases identical to TRBD1. The CDR3 here is CASSLGTGENTEAFF. CDR3 bases: TGTGCCAGCAGCCTAGGGACAGGAGAGAACACTGAAGCTTTCTTT. Using reference TRBV5-5 and TRBJ1-1 for the parts outside the CDR3, the full variable domain is DAGVTQSPTHLIKTRGQQVTLRCSPISGHKSVSWYQQVLGQGPQFIFQYYEKEERGRGNFPDRFSARQFPNYSSELNVNALLLGDSALYLCASSLGTGENTEAFFGQGTRLTVV.